Shown below are 20 T cell receptor beta chains from a single sample sequenced in a study of CD8 T cells in ankylosing spondylitis. TCRdb reprocessed the 5' RACE reads via MiXCR and lists one record per CDR3 protein. The table includes roughly 220,000 distinct CDR3 sequences, roughly a tenth detected once. The sequencing sample was made of blood, either unsorted or a sorted T cell fraction (not recorded which). These receptors originate from a male donor with ankylosing spondylitis or in good health (not recorded which).

V usage is TRBV5-1 and J usage is TRBJ1-1; D possibly corresponds to TRBD1 (5 bases). The CDR3 has 14 residues. With 0 bases removed from V and 7 bases from J, the gap between germline ends came to 13 bases. Germline loops: CDR1 SGHRS, CDR2 YFSETQ. CDR3 loop: CASSLGGAGIEAFF. The CDR3 region has the DNA TGCGCCAGCAGCTTGGGAGGGGCAGGGATTGAAGCTTTCTTT.

Many counts were recorded for this clonotype. The V and J genes are TRBV9 and TRBJ1-1, with 8 positions matching TRBD1. Trimming cost V 3 bases and J 4 bases; bases outside gene matches: 8. The CDR3 consists of 15 residues. The germline V gene has CDR1 SGDLS and CDR2 YYNGEE. CDR3: CASSAMTGVGTEAFF. Written as DNA, the CDR3 is TGTGCCAGCAGCGCGATGACAGGGGTCGGCACTGAAGCTTTCTTT.

V gene TRBV13 combines with J gene TRBJ2-3, with D perhaps being TRBD1 or TRBD2 (5 bases each). The CDR3 totals 15 residues. Trimming removed 2 bases from V and 0 bases from J, with 9 bases in between. Germline-derived CDR1 and CDR2 are PRHDT and FYEKMQ (reference sequence). The CDR3 here is CASSLRGGSTDTQYF. CDR3 DNA: TGTGCCAGCAGCTTAAGGGGCGGGAGCACAGATACGCAGTATTTT.

This clonotype was seen repeatedly, ten times or more. The chain joins TRBV5-1 to TRBJ1-1; D may be TRBD1 (5 bases). V lost 4 bases and J lost 3, with 19 bases in between. In germline, CDR1 is SGHRS, CDR2 YFSETQ. The CDR3 contains 16 residues. Here the CDR3 reads CASSPVGRDKDTEAFF. In nucleotides, the CDR3 is TGCGCCAGCAGCCCTGTGGGACGAGACAAGGACACTGAAGCTTTCTTT.

Many counts were recorded for this clonotype. The rearrangement uses TRBV5-1 and TRBJ1-2; tentative D call: TRBD1 (5 bases). Trimming stripped 4 bases from V and 0 bases from J, with 13 bases between. The germline V gene has CDR1 SGHRS and CDR2 YFSETQ. This CDR3 is 15 amino acids long. CDR3 in amino acids: CASSRLTGANYGYTF. The CDR3 DNA reads as TGCGCCAGCAGCCGACTTACAGGAGCTAACTATGGCTACACCTTC.

This clonotype was counted a few times. The chain joins TRBV6-1 to TRBJ2-2, with 9 bases that match TRBD2. CDR1 is MNHNS and CDR2 is SASEGT in the germline V gene. The V gene end was trimmed by 5 bases and the J gene end by 4 bases; junction bases not matched to a gene: 14. This CDR3 contains 18 residues. DNA of the CDR3: TGTGCCAGCAGTCTTTACCCTACCGGGACTAGCATCACCGGGGAGCTGTTTTTT. Its translation is CASSLYPTGTSITGELFF.

Ten or more counts support this clonotype. This sequence joins TRBV7-2 and TRBJ1-5, with a tentative D call TRBD1 (6 bases). The V gene's germline CDR1 is SGHTA and CDR2 FQGNSA. V was shortened by 7 bases and J by 7 bases, with 17 bases between the two germline ends. CDR3 length equals 14 residues. CDR3 in DNA: TGTGCCAGCACGTCTAGCGGGGGGGCACAGCCCCAGCATTTT. Its translation is CASTSSGGAQPQHF.

This clonotype was counted ten times or more. V usage is TRBV11-2 and J usage is TRBJ2-7, with D maybe TRBD1 (5 bases). V was pared by 5 bases and J by 0 bases, with 11 bases between. Germline lookup yields CDR1 SGHAT and CDR2 FQNNGV. The CDR3 extends over 14 amino acids. CDR3 coding DNA: TGTGCCAGCAGCCTGGAACAGGACTCCTACGAGCAGTACTTC. This encodes CASSLEQDSYEQYF.

This clonotype was recorded at least ten times. The chain is built from TRBV3-1 and TRBJ2-1; D is ambiguous. There are 16 residues in the CDR3. The germline V gene encodes CDR1 LGHDT and CDR2 YNNKEL (reference sequence). Trimming took off 2 bases at V and 2 bases at J, with 13 bases between the two ends. CDR3 region: CASSQSLAATYNEQFF. The CDR3 bases are TGTGCCAGCAGCCAATCTCTTGCGGCTACCTACAATGAGCAGTTCTTC.

There are many counts of this clonotype. This chain uses TRBV20-1 with TRBJ1-5, with 7 bases identical to TRBD1. The CDR3 is made up of 13 amino acids. The V gene's germline CDR1 is DFQATT and CDR2 SNEGSKA (reference sequence). V gave up 3 bases and J gave up 6 bases; unmatched junction bases: 5. The CDR3 nucleotides are TGCAGTGCTAGGGGACAGCAGGCTCAGCCCCAGCATTTT. This gives the protein CSARGQQAQPQHF.

This clonotype has a count of ten or more. V gene TRBV7-6 combines with J gene TRBJ1-6; 7 bases are shared with TRBD1. The junction had 7 bases not matched to a gene; V was cut back by 0 bases and J by 2 bases. The germline V gene has CDR1 SGHVS and CDR2 FNYEAQ. CDR3 length: 18 residues. In nucleotides, the CDR3 is TGTGCCAGCAGCTTAGCGGTGGGGGGGACAGCCTATAATTCACCCCTCCACTTT. It is translated as CASSLAVGGTAYNSPLHF.

Comments on this clonotype: The junction does not match germline at one end; this may be a read error. V gene TRBV29-1 combines with J gene TRBJ1-1; a weak D match, TRBD1 (5 bases). This CDR3 spans 13 amino acids. Germline V gives CDR1 SQVTM, CDR2 ANQGSEA. The CDR3 is CGTQSGRNTEAFF. The CDR3 DNA follows: TGCGGCACCCAGTCGGGACGGAACACCGAAGCTTTCTTT.

This clonotype was seen ten or more times. The V and J genes are TRBV18 and TRBJ1-3; D not resolved. Germline V gene lookup returns CDR1 KGHSH and CDR2 LQKENI. V lost 3 bases to trimming and J lost 2 bases, with 14 bases between them. This CDR3 comprises 16 residues. The CDR3 region has the DNA TGTGCCAGCTCACCCGTCCCTCCGGAAGCTGGAAACACCATATATTTT. Translation: CASSPVPPEAGNTIYF. The entire variable domain, with the rest obtained from reference TRBV18 and TRBJ1-3, is as follows: NAGVMQNPRHLVRRRGQEARLRCSPMKGHSHVYWYRQLPEEGLKFMVYLQKENIIDESGMPKERFSAEFPKEGPSILRIQQVVRGDSAAYFCASSPVPPEAGNTIYFGEGSWLTVV.

This clonotype has just a few counts. This chain joins TRBV20-1 and TRBJ1-5; 8 positions agree with TRBD1. Germline assignment: CDR1 DFQATT and CDR2 SNEGSKA (reference sequence). J was trimmed by 6 bases and V by 3 bases; bases with no gene match: 22. The CDR3 consists of 19 residues. CDR3 nucleotide sequence: TGCAGTGCTAGTCACTCGGCCCAGGGGGCGTCACGTAAGGGTCAGCCCCAGCATTTT. Translated, it gives CSASHSAQGASRKGQPQHF.

This clonotype was detected many times. The chain links TRBV12-3 or TRBV12-4 to TRBJ1-4; unclear D gene. CDR3 length: 14 residues. V gave up 7 bases and J gave up 2 bases, with 11 bases separating them. The CDR3 DNA sequence: TGTGCCAGCACCGATCGACGGACTAATGAAAAACTGTTTTTT. Translating it yields CASTDRRTNEKLFF.

In its sample, this clonotype was seen many times. V usage is TRBV27 and J usage is TRBJ1-1; no definite D call. Germline V lookup: CDR1 MNHEY, CDR2 SMNVEV (reference sequence). The CDR3 is made up of 13 amino acids. V was clipped by 3 bases and J by 2 bases, with 7 bases between them. This chain's CDR3 is CASSFKPNTEAFF. The CDR3, as DNA: TGTGCCAGCAGTTTTAAGCCTAACACTGAAGCTTTCTTT.

The rearrangement links TRBV12-3 or TRBV12-4 to TRBJ1-5; the D gene is possibly TRBD1 (5 bases). The CDR3 has 16 residues. Trimming removed 2 bases at V and 7 bases at J, with 18 bases between. The CDR3 region has the DNA TGTGCCAGCAGTTTATCATTCTCAGGGTTCTACCAGCCCCAGCATTTT. Amino acids: CASSLSFSGFYQPQHF.

This clonotype was recorded at least ten times. This chain links TRBV5-1 with TRBJ2-2; weak D call: TRBD2 (6 bases). Germline assignment: CDR1 SGHRS and CDR2 YFSETQ. Trimming left V 4 bases short and J 3 bases short, with 13 bases between. This CDR3 region has 15 residues. The CDR3 here is CASSHAGLDTGELFF. Here the CDR3 DNA reads TGCGCCAGCAGCCACGCGGGACTGGACACCGGGGAGCTGTTTTTT.

Only a few counts were recorded for this clonotype. V is TRBV7-2 and J is TRBJ2-1; the match to TRBD1 covers 11 bases. This CDR3 spans 15 amino acids. The V segment lost 5 bases and the J segment 4 bases; nucleotides outside the gene matches: 4. Germline V CDR1 and CDR2: SGHTA, FQGNSA. CDR3 in amino acids: CASSGGQGGYNEQFF. CDR3 in DNA: TGTGCCAGCAGCGGGGGACAGGGGGGGTACAATGAGCAGTTCTTC.

The sample holds many counts of this clonotype. This chain uses TRBV7-9 with TRBJ2-3; D is ambiguous. The CDR3 consists of 15 residues. The ends were cut back, 4 bases at V and 3 bases at J, with 14 bases in the middle. In germline, CDR1 is SEHNR, CDR2 FQNEAQ (reference sequence). The CDR3 DNA sequence: TGTGCCAGCAGCTCGACCCTTTTAGGGACAGATACGCAGTATTTT. This gives the protein CASSSTLLGTDTQYF.